A selection of T cell receptor beta chains follows, all from one sample in a study of molecular identifiers for immune sequencing clone quantification. MiXCR, run by TCRdb on the PCR reads, gives a single entry per CDR3 protein. The profile shows 50,000 to 75,000 distinct CDR3 sequences, around 19% of them singletons. Sequenced input: naive CD8+ T cells from blood, with Jurkat cell RNA spiked in. These receptor sequences come from a human donor in good health. Some libraries in this study had Jurkat cell RNA spiked in. The CDR3 runs from the conserved cysteine through the conserved F or W. The order of the fields is clone size, V gene, J gene, D gene, CDR3 protein, CDR3 DNA. The D gene is left open where the match is weak. A row's size may be missing; if present it is once, few, many or a size class.

>many|TRBV2|TRBJ2-5|-
CASSEGQETQYF
TGTGCCAGCAGTGAGGGGCAAGAGACCCAGTACTTC
>many|TRBV7-9|TRBJ1-1|TRBD1
CASSLRDRLNTEAFF
TGTGCCAGCAGCTTAAGGGACAGGCTTAACACTGAAGCTTTCTTT
>many|TRBV24-1|TRBJ2-3|TRBD2
CATSDFVKGLAGYSTDTQYF
TGTGCCACCAGTGATTTTGTCAAGGGACTAGCGGGATATAGCACAGATACGCAGTATTTT
>many|TRBV27|TRBJ2-1|-
CASSLSAGPYNEQFF
TGTGCCAGCAGTTTATCAGCGGGCCCCTACAATGAGCAGTTCTTC
>many|TRBV12-3/TRBV12-4|TRBJ1-4|-
CASSLALSAETAVNEKLFF
TGTGCCAGCAGTTTAGCGCTATCGGCCGAGACGGCTGTTAATGAAAAACTGTTTTTT
>many|TRBV7-2|TRBJ2-7|-
CASSPLPGPLEQYF
TGTGCCAGCAGCCCCCTCCCAGGGCCACTCGAGCAGTACTTC
>few|TRBV11-3|TRBJ2-1|-
CASSLNPSSREQFF
TGTGCCAGCAGCTTAAACCCTAGCTCTAGAGAGCAGTTCTTC
>many|TRBV27|TRBJ2-3|TRBD1
CASSSAGPTGADTQYF
TGTGCCAGCAGTTCCGCGGGCCCCACAGGGGCAGATACGCAGTATTTT
>once|TRBV2|TRBJ2-7|TRBD2
CASGPASGRAGYEQYF
TGTGCCAGCGGACCAGCTAGCGGGAGGGCCGGCTACGAGCAATACTTC
>many|TRBV5-4|TRBJ1-5|-
CASSHHGGNQPQHF
TGTGCCAGCAGCCATCATGGGGGTAATCAGCCCCAGCATTTT
>many|TRBV19|TRBJ2-3|TRBD1
CASSIRQGISTDTQYF
TGTGCCAGTAGTATACGACAGGGGATTAGCACAGATACGCAGTATTTT
>many|TRBV12-3/TRBV12-4|TRBJ2-3|-
CASSLMRVAGGADTQYF
TGTGCCAGCAGTTTAATGAGAGTAGCCGGAGGCGCAGATACGCAGTATTTT
>many|TRBV7-9|TRBJ2-1|TRBD2
CASSNPSAGVLNERFF
TGTGCCAGCAGCAACCCTTCCGCGGGAGTGCTCAATGAGCGGTTCTTC
>many|TRBV7-8|TRBJ1-1|-
CASKGLGPTEAFF
TGTGCCAGCAAGGGCTTGGGCCCCACTGAAGCTTTCTTT
>many|TRBV21-1|TRBJ2-3|-
CASSKGDGIARRSTDTQYF
TGTGCCAGCAGCAAAGGTGATGGAATAGCGAGAAGGAGCACAGATACGCAGTATTTT
>many|TRBV7-2|TRBJ2-2|-
CASSLVSRNGELFF
TGTGCCAGCAGCTTAGTTTCCAGAAACGGGGAGCTGTTTTTT
>many|TRBV27|TRBJ2-5|-
CASKSLKPARGQETQYF
TGTGCCAGCAAAAGCCTCAAGCCGGCCAGGGGACAAGAGACCCAGTACTTC
>many|TRBV7-2|TRBJ2-1|-
CASSSLAPEQFF
TGTGCCAGCAGCTCCCTCGCGCCCGAGCAGTTCTTC
>many|TRBV7-9|TRBJ1-3|TRBD1
CASSRTGAGNTIYF
TGTGCCAGCAGCCGAACAGGGGCTGGAAACACCATATATTTT
>few|TRBV19|TRBJ2-5|-
CASSITDLPGETQYF
TGTGCCAGTAGTATTACCGATTTGCCAGGGGAGACCCAGTACTTC
>many|TRBV11-3|TRBJ2-3|-
CASSRVPKAEGGTDTQYF
TGTGCCAGCAGCCGAGTCCCTAAAGCGGAAGGTGGCACAGATACGCAGTATTTT
>many|TRBV6-6|TRBJ2-1|-
CASRAGDLTGGNEQFF
TGTGCCAGCAGGGCAGGGGACCTAACTGGGGGCAATGAGCAGTTCTTC
>many|TRBV27|TRBJ2-6|-
CASSAGANVLTF
TGTGCCAGCTCCGCTGGGGCCAACGTCCTGACTTTC
>-|TRBV6-5|TRBJ2-2|-
CASSCDSGTRELFF
TGTGCCAGCAGTTGCGATTCCGGCACCAGGGAGCTGTTTTTT
>-|TRBV5-1|TRBJ2-2|-
CASRNTLSGGSTGELFF
TGCGCCAGCAGGAATACCCTTAGCGGAGGGAGCACCGGGGAGCTGTTTTTT
>-|TRBV4-3|TRBJ2-1|-
CASSQTAGGNEQFF
TGCGCCAGCAGCCAAACCGCAGGCGGTAATGAGCAGTTCTTC
>once|TRBV7-9|TRBJ1-1|-
CASSGRTNAEAFF
TGTGCCAGCAGTGGACGGACGAACGCTGAAGCTTTCTTT
>many|TRBV11-3|TRBJ2-1|-
CASSLEDYNEQFF
TGTGCCAGCAGCTTAGAGGATTACAATGAGCAGTTCTTC
>many|TRBV7-2|TRBJ2-7|TRBD2
CASSLEQRVAGAFYEQYF
TGTGCCAGCAGCTTAGAGCAGCGAGTAGCGGGAGCGTTCTACGAGCAGTACTTC
>few|TRBV27|TRBJ2-5|TRBD2
CASSFAGGRGETQYF
TGTGCCAGCAGTTTTGCGGGAGGCAGGGGAGAGACCCAGTACTTC
>many|TRBV29-1|TRBJ1-2|TRBD1
CSVVPLSSGGYGYTF
TGCAGCGTTGTCCCCCTCTCATCAGGGGGCTATGGCTACACCTTC
>many|TRBV27|TRBJ2-7|-
CASSLIGVVGYEQYF
TGTGCCAGCAGTTTGATCGGGGTAGTGGGCTACGAGCAGTACTTC
>-|TRBV7-2|TRBJ2-2|-
CASSPPTATGELFF
TGTGCCAGCAGCCCTCCCACAGCGACCGGGGAGCTGTTTTTT
>many|TRBV28|TRBJ1-5|-
CASTPEDGTNQPQHF
TGTGCCAGCACTCCCGAAGACGGGACTAATCAGCCCCAGCATTTT
>many|TRBV28|TRBJ1-2|-
CASSLPTMGTNYGYTF
TGTGCCAGCAGTTTACCTACGATGGGGACCAACTATGGCTACACCTTC
>few|TRBV5-3|TRBJ2-1|-
CASSLDHSYNEQFF
TGTGCCAGCAGCTTGGATCACAGCTACAATGAGCAGTTCTTC
>many|TRBV28|TRBJ2-7|-
CASSPRSGLSSYEQYF
TGTGCCAGCAGTCCCCGTTCGGGGCTAAGCTCCTACGAGCAGTACTTC